This is a list of T cell receptor beta chains from one sample in a study of blood T cell repertoires in COVID-19. Sequencing used immunoSEQ multiplex PCR; TCRdb keeps in-frame clones, though not all of them. The sample includes some 41,000 clones, 90% of them seen just once. The sequencing sample was made of peripheral blood. All receptors derive from a human donor in a cohort sampled during active COVID-19. Both conserved end residues are part of each CDR3. A D gene is named only where the DNA matches it firmly. Clone size is given for some rows only: seen once, a few or many times, or a class if the clone is expanded.

j_gene,abundance,d_gene,v_gene,CDR3nt,CDR3aa
TRBJ2-6,NA,NA,TRBV4-3,TGCGCCAGCAGCGAAACAGCCGACTCTGGGGCCAACGTCCTGACTTTC,CASSETADSGANVLTF
TRBJ2-5,NA,NA,TRBV24-1,TGTGCCACCAGTGATTTTCTCAGGGGCGGGGAGACCCAGTACTTC,CATSDFLRGGETQYF
TRBJ1-4,NA,NA,TRBV9,TGTGCCAGCAGCCCACAGGGAAAGGAAAAACTGTTTTTT,CASSPQGKEKLFF
TRBJ1-1,NA,NA,TRBV9,TGTGCCAGCAGCCTCTCACCGACACAGAACACTGAAGCTTTCTTT,CASSLSPTQNTEAFF
TRBJ1-6,NA,TRBD1,TRBV5-4,TGTGCCAGCAGCGGGAGGGACAGGGGGCACAATTCACCCCTCCACTTT,CASSGRDRGHNSPLHF
TRBJ1-2,NA,NA,TRBV4-2,TGTGCCAGCAGCCCCGGGACACCCAGGGGTAACTATGGCTACACCTTC,CASSPGTPRGNYGYTF
TRBJ1-1,NA,NA,TRBV7-9,TGTGCCAGCAGCTTATCAGGGATAACTGAAGCTTTCTTT,CASSLSGITEAFF
TRBJ2-1,NA,NA,TRBV29-1,TGCAGCGTTGCGCCAGGGGGGAATGAGCAGTTCTTC,CSVAPGGNEQFF
TRBJ1-2,NA,NA,TRBV6-1,TGTGCCAGCAGAGAAGGTACGGGTGGCTATGGCTACACCTTC,CASREGTGGYGYTF
TRBJ1-4,NA,NA,TRBV21-1,TGTGCCAGCAGCAAACCTCTCTACGTAACGGGGTCTGGTGAAAAACTGTTTTTT,CASSKPLYVTGSGEKLFF
TRBJ2-7,NA,TRBD1,TRBV3-1/TRBV3-2,TGTGCCAGCAGCAGAACACCGGGACAGTCTACCTACGAGCAGTACTTC,CASSRTPGQSTYEQYF
TRBJ2-1,once,TRBD2,TRBV6-5,TGTGCCAGCAGTTACGGTTCCGGGGGGGAGCAGTTCTTC,CASSYGSGGEQFF
TRBJ2-7,NA,NA,TRBV6-2/TRBV6-3,TGTGCCAGCAGTGCAGGGGACACCTACGAGCAGTACTTC,CASSAGDTYEQYF
TRBJ1-2,NA,TRBD1,TRBV7-9,TGTGCCAGCAGCTTAGATACAGGGGCCTATGGCTACACCTTC,CASSLDTGAYGYTF
TRBJ2-2,NA,NA,TRBV24-1,TGTGCCACCAGTGAAAGCAGGGGACCCACCGGGGAGCTGTTTTTT,CATSESRGPTGELFF
TRBJ2-3,NA,TRBD2,TRBV4-1,TGCGCCAGCAGCCTCCTGGGACTAGCGGATAACACAGATACGCAGTATTTT,CASSLLGLADNTDTQYF
TRBJ1-2,once,NA,TRBV6-5,TGTGCCAGCAGCGGGAGCAACTATGGCTACACCTTC,CASSGSNYGYTF
TRBJ1-1,NA,NA,TRBV7-2,TGTGCCAGCAGCTTCGGGATGAACACTGAAGCTTTCTTT,CASSFGMNTEAFF
TRBJ2-1,NA,TRBD1,TRBV4-3,TGCGCCAGCAGCCAAGAGGGACAGGCGTCTTGGGAGCAGTTCTTC,CASSQEGQASWEQFF
TRBJ1-1,once,TRBD1,TRBV2,TGTGCCAGCAGTTACAGGGGTCTGAACACTGAAGCTTTCTTT,CASSYRGLNTEAFF
TRBJ1-5,NA,NA,TRBV3-1/TRBV3-2,TGTGCCAGCAGCTCAGGTACTAGCAATCAGCCCCAGCATTTT,CASSSGTSNQPQHF
TRBJ2-1,NA,NA,TRBV14,TGTGCCAGCAGCCAAGTCGGTAGTGGCGGGCAGTTCTTC,CASSQVGSGGQFF
TRBJ1-1,NA,NA,TRBV30,TGTGCCTGGAAGGATCAGGGACTCGCGAACACTGAAGCTTTCTTT,CAWKDQGLANTEAFF
TRBJ2-1,NA,NA,TRBV7-8,TGTGCCAGCGCGATCATCAATGAGCAGTTCTTC,CASAIINEQFF
TRBJ1-3,few,NA,TRBV5-4,TGTGCCAGCAGCTTGGGGTCAACACCTGGAAACACCATATATTTT,CASSLGSTPGNTIYF
TRBJ1-2,NA,NA,TRBV6-1,TGTGCCAGCAGTGAAAGCCCCAGGTTTGGTGGCTACACCTTC,CASSESPRFGGYTF
TRBJ2-7,NA,TRBD1,TRBV19,TGTGCCAGTAGAAGAGACAGGGGGGCCTACGAGCAGTACTTC,CASRRDRGAYEQYF
TRBJ2-7,NA,NA,TRBV6-5,TGTGCCAGCAGTTACGGGCAGTTCTACGAGCAGTACTTC,CASSYGQFYEQYF
TRBJ1-5,NA,TRBD1,TRBV7-2,TGTGCCAGCAGCTTAATCAGGGGGCCAAATCAGCCCCAGCATTTT,CASSLIRGPNQPQHF
TRBJ1-2,NA,TRBD1,TRBV28,TGTGCCAGCAGTGCCTGGACAGGGGTACCGTTAGCTAACTATGGCTACACCTTC,CASSAWTGVPLANYGYTF
TRBJ2-7,NA,NA,TRBV5-6,TGTGCCAGCAGCTCCGTGACTAGCTACGAGCAGTACTTC,CASSSVTSYEQYF
TRBJ1-2,NA,NA,TRBV9,TGTGCCAGCGCCGGTAACCAGGTGGGGGCTATTGATGGCTACACCTTC,CASAGNQVGAIDGYTF
TRBJ1-4,NA,NA,TRBV28,TGTGCCAGCAGCCCGACAAGTGGAAGTGAAAAACTGTTTTTT,CASSPTSGSEKLFF
TRBJ2-7,NA,TRBD2,TRBV9,TGTGCCAGCAGCCCTCTCTCTAGCGGGAGTCTATACGAGCAGTACTTC,CASSPLSSGSLYEQYF
TRBJ2-7,once,NA,TRBV29-1,TGCAGCGTCGCTGAGAACTACGAGCAGTACTTC,CSVAENYEQYF
TRBJ2-7,NA,TRBD2,TRBV10-3,TGTGCCATCAGAACTTCCGGGACTAGTCAATACGAGCAGTACTTC,CAIRTSGTSQYEQYF
TRBJ1-3,NA,TRBD1,TRBV5-4,TGTGCCAGCAGCTTGGACAGGGGGCGATTCTCTGGAAACACCATATATTTT,CASSLDRGRFSGNTIYF
TRBJ2-1,NA,TRBD2,TRBV6-2/TRBV6-3,TGTGCCAGCAGACCTACTAGCGGGAGGGTTAATGAGCAGTTCTTC,CASRPTSGRVNEQFF
TRBJ1-1,NA,NA,TRBV18,TGTGCCAGCTCACCTGGGGGCAGCCGAAACACTGAAGCTTTCTTT,CASSPGGSRNTEAFF
TRBJ2-7,once,NA,TRBV4-3,TGCGCCAGCAGCCAGGATGGGGGGGCCCGGCAGTACTTC,CASSQDGGARQYF